The T cell receptor beta chain under discussion was sequenced for a study of early T cells in non-severe SARS-CoV-2 infection. Concerning this clonotype: Its specificity is unknown.

MiXCR, applied by TCRdb to the 5' RACE reads, yields one record per CDR3 protein. The repertoire consists of about 30,000 distinct CDR3 sequences, with around 5% occurring once and the leading ten covering approximately 3.5%. The CDR3 runs to 16 residues. Trimming shortened V by 0 bases and J by 3 bases, and 16 bases separated the two germline ends. The germline CDR1 and CDR2 sequences are SGHNT and YYREEE (reference sequence). Findings and caveats of the study: Private and CD4 specificities were missed by VDJdb matching, which favored anti-spike CD8 responses.

Sequenced input: whole blood. The chain has TRBV5-4 and TRBJ2-7; D may be TRBD1 (6 bases). The clonotype was recovered from an adult who was a healthcare worker with PCR-confirmed SARS-CoV-2 infection or an uninfected control (not recorded which). Written as DNA, the CDR3 is TGTGCCAGCAGCTTGGCCTTGGGACACCTGGTCTACGAGCAGTACTTC. It yields the protein CASSLALGHLVYEQYF. The full variable domain, its missing parts supplied by reference TRBV5-4 and TRBJ2-7, is ETGVTQSPTHLIKTRGQQVTLRCSSQSGHNTVSWYQQALGQGPQFIFQYYREEENGRGNFPPRFSGLQFPNYSSELNVNALELDDSALYLCASSLALGHLVYEQYFGPGTRLTVT.